This TCR beta chain was profiled in a study of blood T cell repertoires in COVID-19. Across the whole study: Whether acute or convalescent, the COVID-19 samples came from the United States, Italy and Spain. PBMCs, B-cell-depleted T cells, or T cells were the source of the cDNA or gDNA that made up the material.

Produced via immunoSEQ multiplex PCR; TCRdb's table is partial and in-frame only. Counted here are 250,000 or so clones, about 87% occurring once; the ten biggest clones make up over 4%. All enrollees were roughly 18 to 95 years old and from approximately 24 US areas. Cohort allocation depended upon clinical history that participants reported. The ends were cut back, 4 bases at V and 0 bases at J, with 9 bases in the middle. Germline CDR1 MDHEN, CDR2 SYDVKM. This CDR3 is built from 14 residues. The source of this sequence is a woman aged 25 to 39 with acute COVID-19. Sequencing used PBMCs or T cells enriched from blood (not recorded which). The chain uses TRBV28 and TRBJ1-1; D is uncertain. The CDR3, as DNA: TGTGCCAGCAGTTCGGCTCAGGTGAACACTGAAGCTTTCTTT. It yields the protein CASSSAQVNTEAFF.